The TCR beta chain under discussion was sequenced for a study of identical twins. General study points: Conclusions were drawn cross-sectionally by statistical analysis, without following the same donors. Among monozygotic twins, out-of-frame TCR alpha sharing exceeded what models predicted.

This clonotype has a handful of counts. As yet, its antigen is unknown. After template switching added a universal primer site, the resulting cDNA carried unique molecular identifiers. TCRdb re-called the 5' RACE reads through MiXCR, storing one row per CDR3 protein. The table shows 500,000 or so distinct CDR3 sequences, with less than 25% occurring only once. Germline CDR1 is LNHNV and CDR2 is YYDKDF (reference sequence). The CDR3 extends over 15 amino acids. V lost 0 bases to trimming and J lost 8 bases; unmatched junction nucleotides: 9. No donor was unhealthy or non-Caucasian. The same specimen was also included in a second study, on T cells expressing NK-cell markers.

The sequence came from a young woman in good health. The sequencing input was CD4+ T cells sorted from blood. The chain combines TRBV15 with TRBJ1-1; TRBD1 matches at 7 bases. Here the CDR3 reads CATSRDTSGGQEAFF. Written as DNA, the CDR3 is TGTGCCACCAGCAGAGATACGTCGGGGGGACAGGAAGCTTTCTTT.